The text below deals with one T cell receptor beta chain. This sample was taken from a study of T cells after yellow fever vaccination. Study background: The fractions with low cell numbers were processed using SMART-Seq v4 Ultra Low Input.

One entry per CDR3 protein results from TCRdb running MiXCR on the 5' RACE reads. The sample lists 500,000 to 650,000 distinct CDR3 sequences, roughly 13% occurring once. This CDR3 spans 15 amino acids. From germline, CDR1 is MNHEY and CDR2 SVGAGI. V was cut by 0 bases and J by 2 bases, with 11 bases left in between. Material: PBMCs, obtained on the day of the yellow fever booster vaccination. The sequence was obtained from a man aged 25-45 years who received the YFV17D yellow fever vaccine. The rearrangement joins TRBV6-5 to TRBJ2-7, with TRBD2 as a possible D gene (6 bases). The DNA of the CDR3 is TGTGCCAGCAGTTACTCATCGGGGGTTCCCTACGAGCAGTACTTC. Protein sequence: CASSYSSGVPYEQYF.